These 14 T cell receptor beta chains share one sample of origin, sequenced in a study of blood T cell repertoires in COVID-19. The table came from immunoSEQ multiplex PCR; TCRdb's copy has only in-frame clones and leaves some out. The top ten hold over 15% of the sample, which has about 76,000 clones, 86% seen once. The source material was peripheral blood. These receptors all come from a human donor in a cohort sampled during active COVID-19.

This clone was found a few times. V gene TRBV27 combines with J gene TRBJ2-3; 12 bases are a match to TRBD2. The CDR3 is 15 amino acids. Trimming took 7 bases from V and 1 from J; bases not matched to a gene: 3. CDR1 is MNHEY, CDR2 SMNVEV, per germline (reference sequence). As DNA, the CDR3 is TGTGCCAGCATCTCTAGCGGGAGGGGCACAGATACGCAGTATTTT. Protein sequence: CASISSGRGTDTQYF.

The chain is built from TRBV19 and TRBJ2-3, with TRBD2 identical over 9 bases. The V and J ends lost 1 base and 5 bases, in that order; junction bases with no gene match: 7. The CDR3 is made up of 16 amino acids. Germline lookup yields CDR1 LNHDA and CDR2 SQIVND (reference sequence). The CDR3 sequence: CASSIGGSGRRDTQYF. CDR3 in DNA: TGTGCCAGTAGTATAGGTGGCAGCGGGAGGCGAGATACGCAGTATTTT. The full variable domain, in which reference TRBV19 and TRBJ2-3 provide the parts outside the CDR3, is DGGITQSPKYLFRKEGQNVTLSCEQNLNHDAMYWYRQDPGQGLRLIYYSQIVNDFQKGDIAEGYSVSREKKESFPLTVTSAQKNPTAFYLCASSIGGSGRRDTQYFGPGTRLTVL.

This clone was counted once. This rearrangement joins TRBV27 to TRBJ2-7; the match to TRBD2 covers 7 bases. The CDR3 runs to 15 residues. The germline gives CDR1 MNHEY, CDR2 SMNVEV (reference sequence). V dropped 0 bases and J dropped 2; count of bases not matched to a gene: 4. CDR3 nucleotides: TGTGCCAGCAGTTTATCCGGCGGGGGAACCTACGAGCAGTACTTC. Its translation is CASSLSGGGTYEQYF.

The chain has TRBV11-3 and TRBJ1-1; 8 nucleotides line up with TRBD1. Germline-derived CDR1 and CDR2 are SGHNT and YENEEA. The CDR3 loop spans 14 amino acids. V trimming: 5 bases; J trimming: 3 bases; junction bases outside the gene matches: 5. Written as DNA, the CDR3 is TGTGCCAGCAGCCACAGGGGGGCATACACTGAAGCTTTCTTT. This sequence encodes CASSHRGAYTEAFF.

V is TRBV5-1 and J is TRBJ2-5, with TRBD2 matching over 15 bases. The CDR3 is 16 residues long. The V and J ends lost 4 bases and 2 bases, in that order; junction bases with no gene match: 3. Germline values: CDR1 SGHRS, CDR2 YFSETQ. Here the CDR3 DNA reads TGCGCCAGCAGCCTAGGACTAGCGGGGGGGCAAGAGACCCAGTACTTC. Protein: CASSLGLAGGQETQYF.

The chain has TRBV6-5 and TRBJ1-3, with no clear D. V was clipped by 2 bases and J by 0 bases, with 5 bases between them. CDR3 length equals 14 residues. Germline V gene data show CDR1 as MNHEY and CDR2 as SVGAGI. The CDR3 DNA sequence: TGTGCCAGCAGTTACGCGTACTCTGGAAACACCATATATTTT. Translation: CASSYAYSGNTIYF.

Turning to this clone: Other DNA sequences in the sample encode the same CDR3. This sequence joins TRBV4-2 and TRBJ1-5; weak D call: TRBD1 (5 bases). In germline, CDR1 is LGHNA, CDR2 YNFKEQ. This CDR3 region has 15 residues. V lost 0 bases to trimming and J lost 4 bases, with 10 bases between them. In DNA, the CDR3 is TGTGCCAGCAGCCAAGAGAGGGGAGGGAATCAGCCCCAGCATTTT. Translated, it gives CASSQERGGNQPQHF.

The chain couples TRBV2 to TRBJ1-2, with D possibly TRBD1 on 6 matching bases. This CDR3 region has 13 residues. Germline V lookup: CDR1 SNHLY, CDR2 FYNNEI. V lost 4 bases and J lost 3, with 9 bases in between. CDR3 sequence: CASSGQDYYGYTF. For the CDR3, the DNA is TGTGCCAGCAGTGGACAGGACTACTATGGCTACACCTTC. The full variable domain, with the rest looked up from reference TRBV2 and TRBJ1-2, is EPEVTQTPSHQVTQMGQEVILRCVPISNHLYFYWYRQILGQKVEFLVSFYNNEISEKSEIFDDQFSVERPDGSNFTLKIRSTKLEDSAMYFCASSGQDYYGYTFGSGTRLTVV.

Written as DNA, the CDR3 is TGTGCCAGCCCGGGGAAATCCGGCGACAATGAGCAGTTCTTC. Translation gives CASPGKSGDNEQFF. The chain combines TRBV5-4 with TRBJ2-1, with D possibly TRBD2 on 5 matching bases. CDR3 length: 14 amino acids. Trimming removed 7 bases at V and 5 bases at J, with 16 bases between. Germline CDR1 SGHNT, CDR2 YYREEE (reference sequence).

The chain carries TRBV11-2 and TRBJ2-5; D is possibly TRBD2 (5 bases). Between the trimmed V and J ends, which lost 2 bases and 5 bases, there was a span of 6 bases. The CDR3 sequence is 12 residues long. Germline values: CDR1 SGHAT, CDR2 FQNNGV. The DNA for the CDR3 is TGTGCCAGCAGCTTATTAGCGGAGACCCAGTACTTC. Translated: CASSLLAETQYF. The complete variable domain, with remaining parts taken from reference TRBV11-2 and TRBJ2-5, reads EAGVAQSPRYKIIEKRQSVAFWCNPISGHATLYWYQQILGQGPKLLIQFQNNGVVDDSQLPKDRFSAERLKGVDSTLKIQPAKLEDSAVYLCASSLLAETQYFGPGTRLLVL.

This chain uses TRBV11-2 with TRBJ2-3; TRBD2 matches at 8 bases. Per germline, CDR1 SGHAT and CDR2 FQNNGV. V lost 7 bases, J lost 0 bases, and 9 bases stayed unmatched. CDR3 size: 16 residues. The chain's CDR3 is CASTFLAGGSTDTQYF. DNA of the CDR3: TGTGCCAGCACTTTCCTGGCGGGGGGAAGCACAGATACGCAGTATTTT. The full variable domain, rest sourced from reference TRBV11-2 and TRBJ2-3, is EAGVAQSPRYKIIEKRQSVAFWCNPISGHATLYWYQQILGQGPKLLIQFQNNGVVDDSQLPKDRFSAERLKGVDSTLKIQPAKLEDSAVYLCASTFLAGGSTDTQYFGPGTRLTVL.

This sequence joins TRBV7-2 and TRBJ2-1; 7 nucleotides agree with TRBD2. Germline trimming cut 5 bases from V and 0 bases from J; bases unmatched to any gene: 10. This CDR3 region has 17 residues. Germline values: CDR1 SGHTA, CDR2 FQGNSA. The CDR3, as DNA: TGTGCCAGCAGCCCTCGACCGGGAGGCGGCTCCTACAATGAGCAGTTCTTC. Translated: CASSPRPGGGSYNEQFF. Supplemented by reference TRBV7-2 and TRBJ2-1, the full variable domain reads GAGVSQSPSNKVTEKGKDVELRCDPISGHTALYWYRQSLGQGLEFLIYFQGNSAPDKSGLPSDRFSAERTGGSVSTLTIQRTQQEDSAVYLCASSPRPGGGSYNEQFFGPGTRLTVL.

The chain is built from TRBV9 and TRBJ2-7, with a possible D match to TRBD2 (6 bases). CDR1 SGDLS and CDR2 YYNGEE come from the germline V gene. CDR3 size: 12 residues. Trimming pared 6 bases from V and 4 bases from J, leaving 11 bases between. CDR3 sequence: CASNSGGYEQYF. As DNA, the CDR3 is TGTGCCAGCAACTCAGGAGGGTACGAGCAGTACTTC.

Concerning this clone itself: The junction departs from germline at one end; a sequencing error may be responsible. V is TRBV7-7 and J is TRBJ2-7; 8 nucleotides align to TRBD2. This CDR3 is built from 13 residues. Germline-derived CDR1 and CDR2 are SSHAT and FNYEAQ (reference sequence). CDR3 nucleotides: TGTGCTAGCAGCTCGGACGGGGGGGGCGAGCAGTACTTC. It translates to CASSSDGGGEQYF.